The T cell receptor (beta chain) described here comes from a study of cytomegalovirus exposure and HLA in healthy donors. This clone was seen a single time. The V end lost 3 bases, the J end lost 6 bases, and 10 bases lay between the germline ends. Germline loops: CDR1 MGHRA, CDR2 YSYEKL. CDR3 length: 13 residues. Here immunoSEQ multiplex PCR was the method, and the copy in TCRdb shows in-frame clones only, minus some. The sample has around 200,000 clones, about 80% seen once; the top ten hold 2.5% to 3.5%. Sequenced sample: PBMCs. The rearrangement joins TRBV4-1 to TRBJ2-3; weak D call: TRBD2 (5 bases). The origin of this receptor is a woman aged 18-29 years in good health and CMV-seropositive. The CDR3 is CASSQDSGDTQYF. The CDR3 DNA sequence: TGCGCCAGCAGCCAGGACTCGGGGGATACGCAGTATTTT.